The 9 T cell receptor beta chains reported below all come from one sample, sequenced in a study of early T cells in non-severe SARS-CoV-2 infection. TCRdb itself ran the 5' RACE reads through MiXCR, one entry per CDR3 protein. The sample consists of more than 20,000 distinct CDR3 sequences, around 3.9% of them appearing once. The sample consisted of whole blood. The receptors here all came from an adult who was a healthcare worker with PCR-confirmed SARS-CoV-2 infection or an uninfected control (not recorded which).

At least ten counts were recorded for this clonotype. The V call is TRBV12-3 or TRBV12-4, the J call TRBJ2-7, with TRBD2 matching over 11 bases. The CDR3 is made up of 16 amino acids. Germline trimming cut 6 bases from V and 4 bases from J; bases unmatched to any gene: 11. The CDR3 is CASSPISGRAPYEQYF. The CDR3 DNA follows: TGTGCCAGCAGCCCCATTAGCGGGAGGGCGCCTTACGAGCAGTACTTC.

At least ten counts were recorded for this clonotype. This rearrangement joins TRBV20-1 to TRBJ2-1; the D gene is possibly TRBD1 (8 bases). Germline V gene lookup returns CDR1 DFQATT and CDR2 SNEGSKA (reference sequence). Trimming stripped 6 bases from V and 8 bases from J, with 17 bases between. CDR3 length: 13 amino acids. DNA of the CDR3: TGCAGTGCCAGCAGGGGGCGGGAGTATGAGCAGTTCTTC. As protein: CSASRGREYEQFF.

Many counts were recorded for this clonotype. The chain uses TRBV7-9 and TRBJ1-1, with no clear D. Trimming stripped 1 base from V and 7 bases from J, with 31 bases between. CDR3 length: 20 residues. CDR1 and CDR2 (germline): SEHNR, FQNEAQ (reference sequence). CDR3 loop: CASSLEAPGRTPNSQNEAFF. The CDR3 DNA follows: TGTGCCAGCAGCTTAGAGGCCCCGGGTCGTACCCCAAACAGCCAAAATGAAGCTTTCTTT.

This clonotype showed up many times. The gene calls are TRBV7-9 and TRBJ1-3, with D possibly TRBD1 on 5 matching bases. Germline loops: CDR1 SEHNR, CDR2 FQNEAQ (reference sequence). CDR3 length equals 15 residues. The V end was cut by 3 bases, the J end by 5 bases, with 14 bases between. The CDR3: CASSLGRDRRNTIYF. DNA of the CDR3: TGTGCCAGCAGCTTGGGGAGAGACAGAAGAAACACCATATATTTT.

On this clonotype: Germline is not matched at one junction end, which may reflect a read error. V is TRBV6-5 and J is TRBJ2-1; 7 positions agree with TRBD2. The CDR3 sequence is 16 residues long. Per germline, CDR1 MNHEY and CDR2 SVGAGI. The CDR3 reads CASSYEGGSSCNEQFF. CDR3 DNA sequence: TGTGCCAGCAGTTACGAAGGCGGGAGCTCCTGCAATGAGCAGTTCTTC.

This clonotype was picked up many times. The chain links TRBV7-9 to TRBJ2-5; 7 bases are a match to TRBD1. The CDR3 length is 15 residues. Trimming cost V 5 bases and J 1 base; bases outside gene matches: 7. Germline V gene sequence: CDR1 SEHNR, CDR2 FQNEAQ (reference sequence). The CDR3 sequence: CASSRTDRSQETQYF. CDR3 sequence (DNA): TGTGCCAGCAGCCGAACGGACAGGTCCCAAGAGACCCAGTACTTC.

The table lists this clonotype with a few counts. V and J are TRBV6-5 and TRBJ2-3; maybe TRBD2 (6 bases). This CDR3 comprises 13 residues. Germline lookup yields CDR1 MNHEY and CDR2 SVGAGI. With 0 bases removed from V and 5 bases from J, the gap between germline ends came to 6 bases. The DNA for the CDR3 is TGTGCCAGCAGTTACTCGGAGGGAGATACGCAGTATTTT. Amino acids: CASSYSEGDTQYF.

The table lists this clonotype with a few counts. V gene TRBV20-1 combines with J gene TRBJ1-5; D is possibly TRBD1 (5 bases). V was shortened by 3 bases and J by 2 bases, with 8 bases between the two germline ends. Germline V gene data show CDR1 as DFQATT and CDR2 as SNEGSKA (reference sequence). This CDR3 is built from 13 residues. The CDR3 nucleotides are TGCAGTGCTAGCGGGGACGGCAATCAGCCCCAGCATTTT. Residues: CSASGDGNQPQHF.

By share, this clonotype counts as medium-sized. The V and J genes are TRBV4-1 and TRBJ1-5; D is possibly TRBD1 (5 bases). The V end lost 1 base, the J end lost 3 bases, and 31 bases lay between the germline ends. This CDR3 region has 22 residues. Germline assignment: CDR1 MGHRA and CDR2 YSYEKL. The DNA for the CDR3 is TGCGCCAGCAGCCAAGTTTTGGACAAGGGAATGTTTTTAAGGCGGGACAATCAGCCCCAGCATTTT. It codes for CASSQVLDKGMFLRRDNQPQHF.